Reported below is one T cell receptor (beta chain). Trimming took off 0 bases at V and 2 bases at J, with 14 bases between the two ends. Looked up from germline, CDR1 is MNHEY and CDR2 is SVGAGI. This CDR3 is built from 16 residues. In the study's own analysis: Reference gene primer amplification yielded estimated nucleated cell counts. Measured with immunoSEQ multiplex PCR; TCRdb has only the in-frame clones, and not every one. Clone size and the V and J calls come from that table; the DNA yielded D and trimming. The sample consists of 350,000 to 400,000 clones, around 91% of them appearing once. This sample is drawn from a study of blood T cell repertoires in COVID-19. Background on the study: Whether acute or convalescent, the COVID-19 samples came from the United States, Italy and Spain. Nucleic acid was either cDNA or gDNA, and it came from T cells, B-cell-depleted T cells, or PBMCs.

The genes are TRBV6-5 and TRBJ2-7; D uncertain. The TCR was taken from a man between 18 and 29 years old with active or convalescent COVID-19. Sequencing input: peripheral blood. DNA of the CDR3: TGTGCCAGCAGTTACTCGGTCGTTGACATAGCCTACGAGCAGTACTTC. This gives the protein CASSYSVVDIAYEQYF.